This paragraph covers one T cell receptor beta chain sequence. The antigen is unknown. Germline CDR1 is MNHEY and CDR2 is SVGAGI. V lost 2 bases to trimming and J lost 3 bases, with 7 bases between them. There are 13 residues in the CDR3. An immunoSEQ assay, version v3.0, was performed at survey level. Per sample, sequencing targeted about 40,000-55,000 T-cell genomes. Profiled with immunoSEQ multiplex PCR; TCRdb holds only in-frame clones, not every one. The sample holds some 21,000 clones; over 75% are singletons and the top ten take 5%. The sample comes from a study of long-term antiretroviral therapy in people with HIV. Every sample had roughly 1-11 million cryopreserved PBMC in it before DNA extraction. Regarding the study as a whole: Repertoire dominance by clones expanded before ART was seen at all time points.

The origin of this receptor is a man in his forties or fifties with HIV. This chain connects TRBV6-5 to TRBJ1-2; D is uncertain. Sequencing was performed on unsorted PBMCs, taken 0.3 years after starting antiretroviral therapy. CDR3 DNA sequence: TGTGCCAGCAGTTACGGGCCAGACTATGGCTACACCTTC. Amino acid sequence: CASSYGPDYGYTF.